What follows describes a single TCR beta chain. This CDR3 has 14 amino acids. Germline V gene sequence: CDR1 SGHTA, CDR2 FQGTGA. With V trimmed by 5 bases and J by 7 bases, 8 bases remained unmatched. TCRdb processed the RT-PCR reads anew with MiXCR; each CDR3 protein has one entry. The data show hundreds of thousands of distinct CDR3 sequences, 13% to 15% seen once. Sequenced: memory CD4+ T cells from blood. This rearrangement joins TRBV7-3 to TRBJ2-5, with 9 bases matching TRBD1. The receptor comes from a female donor in good health, serving as a healthy control. CDR3 sequence: CASSTQPGQGTQYF. The CDR3 DNA reads TGTGCCAGCAGCACCCAACCGGGACAGGGGACCCAGTACTTC.